The rows below give T cell receptor beta chains drawn from one sample of a study of pediatric ulcerative colitis. The method was immunoSEQ multiplex PCR; TCRdb's version includes in-frame clones alone and lacks a portion of them. In the table there are about 36,000 clones, less than 85% of which are singletons. What was sequenced was blood. The source is a girl aged 5-17 years with moderate ulcerative colitis. Each CDR3 is given with its conserved first and last residue. The order of the fields is J gene, clone size, V gene, D gene, CDR3 DNA, CDR3 protein. A D gene is named only where the DNA matches it firmly. Clone size is not always given. Where it is, it says once, few, many or a class for expanded clones.

J: TRBJ1-5
size: .
V: TRBV19
D: TRBD1
DNA: TGTGCCAGTACCTTCCGCTCGGGACAGGGAGCAGCCCAGCCCCAGCATTTT
CDR3: CASTFRSGQGAAQPQHF

J: TRBJ2-2
size: .
V: TRBV7-2
D: .
DNA: TGTGCCAGCAGCTTTATCAGTGGGGAGCTGTTTTTT
CDR3: CASSFISGELFF

J: TRBJ2-4
size: .
V: TRBV19
D: .
DNA: TGTGCCAGTAGTATCGGAGGGAGACGGGGGAACATTCAGTACTTC
CDR3: CASSIGGRRGNIQYF

J: TRBJ2-3
size: .
V: TRBV27
D: TRBD1
DNA: TGTGCCAGCAGTTCCGGGACAGGGGACCTAAGCACAGATACGCAGTATTTT
CDR3: CASSSGTGDLSTDTQYF

J: TRBJ2-5
size: .
V: TRBV9
D: .
DNA: TGTGCCAGCAGCGTAGTCTCGGGAGAGACCCAGTACTTC
CDR3: CASSVVSGETQYF

J: TRBJ1-5
size: .
V: TRBV4-1
D: .
DNA: TGCGCCAGCAGCCAAGATCTGGAGGGTTACCAGCCCCAGCATTTT
CDR3: CASSQDLEGYQPQHF

J: TRBJ2-5
size: many
V: TRBV7-2
D: TRBD2
DNA: TGTGCCAGCAGCTTAGTTGGGAGGGGCGGGGAGACCCAGTACTTC
CDR3: CASSLVGRGGETQYF

J: TRBJ1-1
size: .
V: TRBV30
D: .
DNA: TGTGCCTGGAGTGTAGTATCTATGGGCCGCCGATTT
CDR3: CAWSVVSMGRRF

J: TRBJ1-1
size: .
V: TRBV12-5
D: .
DNA: TGTGCTAGTGGTTTGGGAACTGAAGCTTTCTTT
CDR3: CASGLGTEAFF

J: TRBJ1-1
size: .
V: TRBV5-6
D: .
DNA: TGTGCCAGCAGCTTGATAGGGGAGAGGACTGAAGCTTTCTTT
CDR3: CASSLIGERTEAFF

J: TRBJ2-7
size: .
V: TRBV7-7
D: .
DNA: TGTGCTAGCAGCCCCCGGGTTGGTTACGAGCAGTACTTC
CDR3: CASSPRVGYEQYF

J: TRBJ2-1
size: .
V: TRBV18
D: .
DNA: TGTGCCAGCTCCCACGGGGGCGACGGTGAGCAGTTCTTC
CDR3: CASSHGGDGEQFF

J: TRBJ1-5
size: .
V: TRBV28
D: .
DNA: TGTGCCAGCAGTTTATATGCAGGGGAAGGTCAGCCCCAGCATTTT
CDR3: CASSLYAGEGQPQHF

J: TRBJ2-2
size: few
V: TRBV5-1
D: .
DNA: TGCGCCAGCAGCTTGTATTACGAGACCGCGAACACCGGGGAGCTGTTTTTT
CDR3: CASSLYYETANTGELFF

J: TRBJ1-2
size: .
V: TRBV2
D: .
DNA: TGTGCCACACTTCTTGAGGGCGGCTATGGCTACACCTTC
CDR3: CATLLEGGYGYTF

J: TRBJ2-5
size: .
V: TRBV7-2
D: TRBD1
DNA: TGTGCCAGCAGCCGCGACAGGGGGCGCGGGGAGACCCAGTACTTC
CDR3: CASSRDRGRGETQYF

J: TRBJ1-1
size: few
V: TRBV2
D: .
DNA: TGTGCCAGCAGTGATAGGTGGAACACTGAAGCTTTCTTT
CDR3: CASSDRWNTEAFF

J: TRBJ1-6
size: .
V: TRBV6-5
D: .
DNA: TGTGCCAGCAGTTACTCCGGGGTCAAGGCTTCACCCCTCCACTTT
CDR3: CASSYSGVKASPLHF

J: TRBJ2-1
size: .
V: TRBV29-1
D: TRBD2
DNA: TGCAGCTGCACTAGCGGAGGCTACAATGAGCAGTTCTTC
CDR3: CSCTSGGYNEQFF

J: TRBJ1-5
size: .
V: TRBV7-8
D: TRBD1
DNA: TGTGCCAGCAGCTTCGGGACAGTCGATCAGCCCCAGCATTTT
CDR3: CASSFGTVDQPQHF

J: TRBJ2-7
size: .
V: TRBV13
D: .
DNA: TGTGCCAGCAGCTTGAGCACCTACGAGCAGTACTTC
CDR3: CASSLSTYEQYF

J: TRBJ2-7
size: once
V: TRBV7-8
D: TRBD2
DNA: TGTGCCAGCAGCTCCCTCCCATCATTAGCGGGAGGTCCCTACGAGCAGTACTTC
CDR3: CASSSLPSLAGGPYEQYF

J: TRBJ1-2
size: few
V: TRBV7-3
D: .
DNA: TGTGCCAGCAGCCCTCCCCTTGAAGAGGACTATGGCTACACCTTC
CDR3: CASSPPLEEDYGYTF

J: TRBJ1-4
size: .
V: TRBV7-9
D: .
DNA: TGTGCCAGCAGCTCCCCCAGGGGTAATGAAAAACTGTTTTTT
CDR3: CASSSPRGNEKLFF

J: TRBJ1-1
size: .
V: TRBV6-5
D: .
DNA: TGTGCCAGCGGGGATCCCGGGGTTCGGGACACTGAAGCTTTCTTT
CDR3: CASGDPGVRDTEAFF

J: TRBJ2-2
size: .
V: TRBV7-2
D: TRBD1
DNA: TGTGCCAGCAGCTTAGCGAGGGGGCAGGTGTTTTTT
CDR3: CASSLARGQVFF

J: TRBJ1-1
size: .
V: TRBV28
D: TRBD1
DNA: TGTGCCAGCAGTTTAGAGCCTGGGGCAGGGGGGAACACTGAAGCTTTCTTT
CDR3: CASSLEPGAGGNTEAFF

J: TRBJ2-7
size: .
V: TRBV10-3
D: .
DNA: TGTGCCATCACGTTCGGAAGCTCCTACGAGCAGTACTTC
CDR3: CAITFGSSYEQYF

J: TRBJ1-6
size: .
V: TRBV18
D: .
DNA: TGTGCCAGCTCACCCCGACAGCTTGATAATTCACCCCTCCACTTT
CDR3: CASSPRQLDNSPLHF

J: TRBJ1-1
size: .
V: TRBV5-1
D: .
DNA: TGCGCCAGCAGCTTGGCCAACTACGGCCGGGACCTTTACCCCACTGAAGCTTTCTTT
CDR3: CASSLANYGRDLYPTEAFF

J: TRBJ1-2
size: .
V: TRBV6-5
D: TRBD1
DNA: TGTGCCAGCAGTCCGTGGACAGGGGGCGATGGCTACACCTTC
CDR3: CASSPWTGGDGYTF

J: TRBJ2-3
size: .
V: TRBV6-6
D: .
DNA: TGTGCCTCACGACTCCCGGGGAGCACAGATACGCAGTATTTT
CDR3: CASRLPGSTDTQYF

J: TRBJ1-1
size: .
V: TRBV5-4
D: .
DNA: TGTGCCAGCAGCTTGGGGGGTGGGAACACTGAAGCTTTCTTT
CDR3: CASSLGGGNTEAFF

J: TRBJ1-1
size: .
V: TRBV5-5
D: .
DNA: TGTGCCAGCAGCTTAGGAGGGTACCCCACTGAAGCTTTCTTT
CDR3: CASSLGGYPTEAFF

J: TRBJ1-3
size: once
V: TRBV6-5
D: .
DNA: TGTGCCAGCAGCCCAGAAACCTCTGGAAACACCATATATTTT
CDR3: CASSPETSGNTIYF

J: TRBJ2-5
size: .
V: TRBV7-2
D: TRBD2
DNA: TGTGCCAGCATCTGGACCGGGGGGCAAGAGACCCAGTACTTC
CDR3: CASIWTGGQETQYF

J: TRBJ2-7
size: medium-sized
V: TRBV6-6
D: .
DNA: TGTGCCAGCAGAATAGGTGAGGGGAGCGAGCAGTACTTC
CDR3: CASRIGEGSEQYF

J: TRBJ2-7
size: .
V: TRBV19
D: .
DNA: TGTGCCAGTAGAGAACAGCCGAGCTCCTACGAGCAGTACTTC
CDR3: CASREQPSSYEQYF

J: TRBJ2-3
size: once
V: TRBV10-2
D: TRBD2
DNA: TGCGCCAGCAGTAAACCGGGGACTAGCGTAGCAGATACGCAGTATTTT
CDR3: CASSKPGTSVADTQYF

J: TRBJ1-2
size: few
V: TRBV13
D: .
DNA: TGTGCCAGCAGCTTAGGCCGACGGGGATCGGGAGGCTACACCTTC
CDR3: CASSLGRRGSGGYTF

J: TRBJ1-1
size: .
V: TRBV18
D: .
DNA: TGTGCCAGCTCACCACAGGCCAGCGTGGGAAGTATGAACACTGAAGCTTTCTTT
CDR3: CASSPQASVGSMNTEAFF

J: TRBJ1-3
size: .
V: TRBV4-3
D: .
DNA: TGCGCCAGCAGCCATAGACGGGACACCTCTGGAAACACCATATATTTT
CDR3: CASSHRRDTSGNTIYF